Ten or more counts support the clone carrying this T cell receptor beta chain. What it binds is unknown. This entry belongs to a study of T cell repertoires in cytomegalovirus infection. Across the study: CMV epitopes, recently identified HLA-C-restricted and well-studied HLA-B-restricted, were used.

Overall study results and limits: Ex vivo, HLA-C-restricted CMV-specific TCR beta clonotypes prevailed over the rest of the response.

V gave up 1 base and J gave up 8 bases; unmatched junction bases: 9. The CDR3 length is 16 residues. Germline loops: CDR1 SGHTA, CDR2 FQGNSA. One entry per CDR3 protein, called by TCRdb with MiXCR from the reads. The top ten hold 10% to 15% of the sample, which has some 310,000 distinct CDR3 sequences, just under 25% seen once. The specimen was cultured PBMCs, collected from culture after CMV antigen stimulation. This clonotype was obtained from a human donor in good health (CMV status not recorded). Some clones in this sample may be carry-over from other donors' samples. The chain is built from TRBV7-2 and TRBJ2-1, with 9 positions matching TRBD2. The DNA for the CDR3 is TGTGCCAGCAGCTTAGACGCGGGAGGGGTTGTGTATGAGCAGTTCTTC. It is translated as CASSLDAGGVVYEQFF.